This entry concerns a single T cell receptor beta chain. Its antigen is not known. This sample was included in a study of cytomegalovirus exposure and HLA in healthy donors. Overall study findings and caveats: A later look showed TCR association rates differing by HLA locus, highest for DRB1 and lowest for HLA-C. Some highly shared sequence variants likely arose as a pipeline artifact.

The PCR used 60 Vbeta and 13 Jbeta primers. This table comes from immunoSEQ multiplex PCR, and its TCRdb copy is limited to in-frame clones, with some not included. The data contain 240,000 or so clones, about 86% of them singletons. Trimming cost V 4 bases and J 4 bases, with 14 bases left between them. This CDR3 is built from 15 residues. The germline gives CDR1 SGHTA, CDR2 FQGTGA. The rearrangement joins TRBV7-3 to TRBJ1-3, with unresolved D. The source of this sequence is a woman aged 55-70 years in good health and CMV-seropositive. The source material was PBMCs. The CDR3: CASSSPDTKGNTIYF. CDR3 sequence (DNA): TGTGCCAGCAGCTCGCCTGACACAAAAGGAAACACCATATATTTT. The full variable domain, with the rest looked up from reference TRBV7-3 and TRBJ1-3, is GAGVSQTPSNKVTEKGKYVELRCDPISGHTALYWYRQSLGQGPEFLIYFQGTGAADDSGLPNDRFFAVRPEGSVSTLKIQRTERGDSAVYLCASSSPDTKGNTIYFGEGSWLTVV.